This is a list of T cell receptor beta chains from one sample in a study of CXCR3-negative and CXCR3-positive naive CD8 T cells. TCRdb reprocessed the 5' RACE reads and stores each CDR3 protein as one record, lacking DNA. This listing includes around 140,000 distinct CDR3 sequences. Sequenced material: naive CXCR3+ CD8+ T cells from blood. These receptors were taken from a human donor in good health. Some clones in this sample may be carry-over from other donors' samples. The CDR3 runs from the conserved cysteine through the conserved F or W. Fields, in order: V gene, J gene, CDR3 protein.

V gene: TRBV15; J gene: TRBJ2-7; CDR3 protein: CATSKDNYEQYF
V gene: TRBV28; J gene: TRBJ2-2; CDR3 protein: CASSWDTGELFF
V gene: TRBV4-1; J gene: TRBJ2-3; CDR3 protein: CASSQELGVPDTQYF
V gene: TRBV2; J gene: TRBJ1-1; CDR3 protein: CAGTGQAVPTEAFF
V gene: TRBV20-1; J gene: TRBJ2-5; CDR3 protein: CSATMLAGGSEETQYF
V gene: TRBV4-2; J gene: TRBJ2-7; CDR3 protein: CASSHGTEHEQYF
V gene: TRBV10-3; J gene: TRBJ1-1; CDR3 protein: CAITSSNTEAFF
V gene: TRBV7-9; J gene: TRBJ2-1; CDR3 protein: CASSLRSGSSYNEQFF
V gene: TRBV13; J gene: TRBJ2-5; CDR3 protein: CASSGGREEETQYF
V gene: TRBV28; J gene: TRBJ1-5; CDR3 protein: CASTPGQGYQPQHF
V gene: TRBV7-9; J gene: TRBJ1-1; CDR3 protein: CASSLSGGTTEAFF
V gene: TRBV2; J gene: TRBJ2-3; CDR3 protein: CASNGRQGPTDTQYF
V gene: TRBV28; J gene: TRBJ1-2; CDR3 protein: CASGDSSFSNGYTF
V gene: TRBV14; J gene: TRBJ2-1; CDR3 protein: CASSVFLAGSRNEQFF
V gene: TRBV28; J gene: TRBJ2-1; CDR3 protein: CASSLDRGFYNEQFF
V gene: TRBV7-2; J gene: TRBJ2-7; CDR3 protein: CASSFWDEQYF
V gene: TRBV10-1; J gene: TRBJ2-7; CDR3 protein: CASSEGGNGIEQHF
V gene: TRBV5-6; J gene: TRBJ2-1; CDR3 protein: CASSLPGGTGEQFF
V gene: TRBV12-3/TRBV12-4; J gene: TRBJ1-2; CDR3 protein: CASSLGYGANYGYTF
V gene: TRBV28; J gene: TRBJ2-1; CDR3 protein: CASRRDRGYNEQFF
V gene: TRBV7-2; J gene: TRBJ1-2; CDR3 protein: CASGPRADFRYTF
V gene: TRBV4-1; J gene: TRBJ2-1; CDR3 protein: CASSQGLGNEQFF
V gene: TRBV7-3; J gene: TRBJ2-1; CDR3 protein: CARVSHSLSYNEQFF
V gene: TRBV27; J gene: TRBJ2-1; CDR3 protein: CASSGSTSGRMGNEQFF
V gene: TRBV12-3/TRBV12-4; J gene: TRBJ1-5; CDR3 protein: CASSEGGLGNQPQHF
V gene: TRBV11-2; J gene: TRBJ2-1; CDR3 protein: CASSLGPQGIYNEQFF
V gene: TRBV7-9; J gene: TRBJ1-5; CDR3 protein: CASSLEQRYSNQPQHF
V gene: TRBV4-1; J gene: TRBJ2-7; CDR3 protein: CASSHSKTGSYEQYF
V gene: TRBV5-4; J gene: TRBJ1-2; CDR3 protein: CASSHTLDRGGYTF
V gene: TRBV5-5; J gene: TRBJ2-2; CDR3 protein: CASSHGLAGDGVGELFF